A single count supports the clone carrying this TCR beta chain. Its target is not known. Germline V gives CDR1 SGHAT, CDR2 FQNNGV. Between the trimmed V and J ends, which lost 7 bases and 0 bases, there was a span of 12 bases. The CDR3 contains 14 residues. The data were taken from a study of cytotoxic CD8 clonotypes in ibrutinib-treated CLL. Notes on the study in general: T-cell clonality at baseline went above that of age-matched healthy donors and rose and fell with circulating CD8+ T-cell counts. Clonality showed a rise at ibrutinib response that reversed toward baseline at progression.

Libraries were prepared by immunoSEQ multiplex PCR; TCRdb keeps only in-frame clonotypes and omits some of them. This table holds 45,000 or so clones, 45% to 60% found once. V is TRBV11-2 and J is TRBJ1-1; D gene unclear. This TCR was sampled from a human donor with chronic lymphocytic leukemia. The sequenced sample was PBMCs, obtained after 24 months of ibrutinib treatment. The CDR3, as DNA: TGTGCCAGCACCTACTACCCTGTGAACACTGAAGCTTTCTTT. It is translated as CASTYYPVNTEAFF. Complete variable domain (other parts from reference TRBV11-2 and TRBJ1-1): EAGVAQSPRYKIIEKRQSVAFWCNPISGHATLYWYQQILGQGPKLLIQFQNNGVVDDSQLPKDRFSAERLKGVDSTLKIQPAKLEDSAVYLCASTYYPVNTEAFFGQGTRLTVV.